This T cell receptor (beta chain) was sequenced for a study of T cell clonotyping in hematopoietic cell transplantation. As for the study in general: Recipients' pretransplant samples followed cytoreduction. Findings and caveats of the study: Few recipient clonotypes overlapped donors; over 95% were de novo at given depth. CD4 and CD8 repertoire contributions could not be separated without sorting.

Points on this clone: The antigen is unknown.

The V gene's germline CDR1 is MNHNY and CDR2 SVGAGI (reference sequence). Germline trimming cut 5 bases from V and 6 bases from J; bases unmatched to any gene: 6. The CDR3 spans 14 residues. Documented time point: recipient sample about 28 days before transplant, after cytoreduction. This table comes from immunoSEQ multiplex PCR, and its TCRdb copy is limited to in-frame clones, with some not included. The sample carries 25,000 to 30,000 clones, more than 65% recorded once. The source is a man in his forties or fifties with acute myeloid leukemia. Some clones in this sample may be carry-over from other donors' samples. The rearrangement uses TRBV6-6 and TRBJ1-5; 8 positions match TRBD1. The material sequenced was peripheral blood mononuclear cells, taken before stem cell transplant. The DNA for the CDR3 is TGTGCCAGCAGTGGACAGGGCATCAGTCAGCCCCAGCATTTT. Translation: CASSGQGISQPQHF.